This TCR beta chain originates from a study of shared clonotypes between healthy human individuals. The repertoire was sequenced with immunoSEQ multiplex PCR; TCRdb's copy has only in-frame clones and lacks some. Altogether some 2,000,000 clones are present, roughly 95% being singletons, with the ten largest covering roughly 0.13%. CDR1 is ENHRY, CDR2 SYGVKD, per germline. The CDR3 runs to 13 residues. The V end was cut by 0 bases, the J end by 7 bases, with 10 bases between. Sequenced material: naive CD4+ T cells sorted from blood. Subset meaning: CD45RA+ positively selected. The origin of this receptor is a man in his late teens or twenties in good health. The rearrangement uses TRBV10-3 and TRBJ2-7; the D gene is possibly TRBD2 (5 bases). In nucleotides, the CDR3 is TGTGCCATCAGTGAGTCTACGGGGAGTGAGCAGTACTTC. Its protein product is CAISESTGSEQYF.